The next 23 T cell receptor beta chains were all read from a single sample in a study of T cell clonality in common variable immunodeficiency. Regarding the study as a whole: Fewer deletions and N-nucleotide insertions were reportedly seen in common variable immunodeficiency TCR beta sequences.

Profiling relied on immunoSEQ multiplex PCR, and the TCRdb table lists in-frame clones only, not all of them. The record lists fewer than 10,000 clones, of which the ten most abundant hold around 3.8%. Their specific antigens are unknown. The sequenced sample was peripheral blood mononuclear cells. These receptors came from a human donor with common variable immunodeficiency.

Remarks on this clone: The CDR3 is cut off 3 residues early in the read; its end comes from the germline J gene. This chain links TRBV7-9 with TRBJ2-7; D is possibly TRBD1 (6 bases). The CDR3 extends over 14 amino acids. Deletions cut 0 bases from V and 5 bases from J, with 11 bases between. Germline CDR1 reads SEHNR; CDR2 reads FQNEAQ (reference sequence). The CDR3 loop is CASSLAQGKHEQYF. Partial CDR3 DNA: TGTGCCAGCAGCTTAGCACAGGGAAAGCACGAG.

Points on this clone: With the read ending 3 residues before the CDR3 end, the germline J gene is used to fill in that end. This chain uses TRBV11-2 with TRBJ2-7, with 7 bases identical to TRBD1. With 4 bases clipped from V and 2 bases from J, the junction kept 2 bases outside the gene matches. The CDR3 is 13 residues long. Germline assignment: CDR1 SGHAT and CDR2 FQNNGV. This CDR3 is CASSWGQPYEQYF. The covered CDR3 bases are TGTGCCAGCAGCTGGGGACAGCCCTACGAG.

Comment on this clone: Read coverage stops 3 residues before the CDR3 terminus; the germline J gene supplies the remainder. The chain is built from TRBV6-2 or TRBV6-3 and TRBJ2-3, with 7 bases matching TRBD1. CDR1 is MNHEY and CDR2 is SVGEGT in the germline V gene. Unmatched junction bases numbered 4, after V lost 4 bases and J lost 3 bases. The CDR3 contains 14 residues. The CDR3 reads CASSSPDRTDTQYF. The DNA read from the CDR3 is TGTGCCAGCAGTTCTCCGGACAGGACAGATACG.

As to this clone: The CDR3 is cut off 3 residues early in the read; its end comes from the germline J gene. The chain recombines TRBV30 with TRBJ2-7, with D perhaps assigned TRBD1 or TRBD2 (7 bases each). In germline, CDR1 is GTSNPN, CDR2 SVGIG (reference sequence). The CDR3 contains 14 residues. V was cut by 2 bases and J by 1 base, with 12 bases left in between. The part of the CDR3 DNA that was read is TGTGCCTGGAGTAGGGAGGGGGCATCCTACGAG. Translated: CAWSREGASYE. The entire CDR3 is CAWSREGASYEQYF.

Incomplete CDR3 DNA: TGTGCCAGTAGTATACTCAGGGGTGATGGGGAAAAA. Amino acids: CASSILRGDGEK. The full-length CDR3 reads as CASSILRGDGEKLFF. This sequence joins TRBV19 and TRBJ1-4; tentative D call: TRBD1 (6 bases). With the read ending 3 residues before the CDR3 end, the germline J gene is used to fill in that end. The CDR3 has 15 residues. Germline CDR1 reads LNHDA; CDR2 reads SQIVND (reference sequence). V shed 2 bases and J shed 8 bases, with 15 bases lying between them. Full variable domain (remainder filled in from reference TRBV19 and TRBJ1-4): DGGITQSPKYLFRKEGQNVTLSCEQNLNHDAMYWYRQDPGQGLRLIYYSQIVNDFQKGDIAEGYSVSREKKESFPLTVTSAQKNPTAFYLCASSILRGDGEKLFFGSGTQLSVL.

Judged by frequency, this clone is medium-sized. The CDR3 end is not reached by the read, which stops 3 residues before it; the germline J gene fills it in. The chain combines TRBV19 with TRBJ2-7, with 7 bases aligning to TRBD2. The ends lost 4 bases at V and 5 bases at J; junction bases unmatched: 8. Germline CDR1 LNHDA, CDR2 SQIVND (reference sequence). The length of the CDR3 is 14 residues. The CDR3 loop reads CASSTFGGVDEQYF. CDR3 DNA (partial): TGTGCCAGTAGTACGTTTGGGGGGGTGGACGAG.

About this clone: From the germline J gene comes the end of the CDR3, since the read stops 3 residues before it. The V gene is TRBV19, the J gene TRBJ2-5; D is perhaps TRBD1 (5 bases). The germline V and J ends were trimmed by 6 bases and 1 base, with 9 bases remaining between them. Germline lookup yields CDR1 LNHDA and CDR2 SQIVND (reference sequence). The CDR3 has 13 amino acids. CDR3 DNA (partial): TGTGCCAGTAGAAGGGGCTTCCAAGAGACC. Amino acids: CASRRGFQET. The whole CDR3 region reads CASRRGFQETQYF.

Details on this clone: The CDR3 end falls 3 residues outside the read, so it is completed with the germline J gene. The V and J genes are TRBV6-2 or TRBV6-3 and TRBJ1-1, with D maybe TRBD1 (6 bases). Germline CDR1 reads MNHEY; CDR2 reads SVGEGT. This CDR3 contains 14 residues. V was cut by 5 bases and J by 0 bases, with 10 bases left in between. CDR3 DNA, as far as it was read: TGTGCCAGCAGTCGGACAGCCTTGAACACTGAA. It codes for CASSRTALNTE. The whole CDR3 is CASSRTALNTEAFF.

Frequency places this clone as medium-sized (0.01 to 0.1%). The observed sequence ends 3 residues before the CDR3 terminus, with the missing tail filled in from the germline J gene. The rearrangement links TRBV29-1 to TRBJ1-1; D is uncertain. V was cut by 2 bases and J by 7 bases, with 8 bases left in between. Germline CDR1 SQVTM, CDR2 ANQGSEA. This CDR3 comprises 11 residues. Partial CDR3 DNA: TGCAGCGTTGAACGCCAGGTTGAA. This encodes CSVERQVE. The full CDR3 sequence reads CSVERQVEAFF.

The covered CDR3 bases are TGTGCCAGCAGCTTGGGACAAGGCAATCAGCCC. It translates to CASSLGQGNQP. The entire CDR3 protein is CASSLGQGNQPQHF. The rearrangement joins TRBV7-9 to TRBJ1-5; the D gene is possibly TRBD1 (6 bases). The read ends 3 residues before the CDR3 terminus; that terminus is restored from the germline J gene. V lost 3 bases and J lost 2, with 8 bases in between. This CDR3 spans 14 amino acids. Germline loops: CDR1 SEHNR, CDR2 FQNEAQ (reference sequence).

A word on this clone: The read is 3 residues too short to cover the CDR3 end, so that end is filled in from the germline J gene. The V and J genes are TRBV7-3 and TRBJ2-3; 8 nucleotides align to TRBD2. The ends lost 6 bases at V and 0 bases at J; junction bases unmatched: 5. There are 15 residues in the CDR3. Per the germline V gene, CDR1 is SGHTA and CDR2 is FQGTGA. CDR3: CASSPGGTSTDTQYF. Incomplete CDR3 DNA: TGTGCCAGCAGTCCGGGGGGGACTAGCACAGATACG.

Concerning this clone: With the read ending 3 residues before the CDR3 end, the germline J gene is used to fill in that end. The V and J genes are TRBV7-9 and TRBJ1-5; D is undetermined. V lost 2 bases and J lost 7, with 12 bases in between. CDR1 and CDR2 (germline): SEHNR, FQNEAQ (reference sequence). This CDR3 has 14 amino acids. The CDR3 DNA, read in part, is TGTGCCAGCAGCTTATGGGGAGCGGGGCAGCCC. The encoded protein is CASSLWGAGQP. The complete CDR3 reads CASSLWGAGQPQHF.

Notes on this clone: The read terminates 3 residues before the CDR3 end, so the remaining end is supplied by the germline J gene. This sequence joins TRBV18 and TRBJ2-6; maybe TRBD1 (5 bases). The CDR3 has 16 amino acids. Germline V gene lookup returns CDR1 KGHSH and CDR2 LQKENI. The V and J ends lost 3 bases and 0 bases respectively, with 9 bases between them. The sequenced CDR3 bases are TGTGCCAGCTCACCTAGGACACTCTCTGGGGCCAACGTC. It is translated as CASSPRTLSGANV. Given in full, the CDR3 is CASSPRTLSGANVLTF.

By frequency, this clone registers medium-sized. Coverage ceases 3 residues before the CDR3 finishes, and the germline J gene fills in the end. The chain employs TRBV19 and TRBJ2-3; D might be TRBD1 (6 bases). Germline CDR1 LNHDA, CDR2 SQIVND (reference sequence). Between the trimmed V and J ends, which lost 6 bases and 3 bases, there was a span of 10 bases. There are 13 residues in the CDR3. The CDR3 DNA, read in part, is TGTGCCAGTAGGCGTACAGGGACAGATACG. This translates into CASRRTGTDT. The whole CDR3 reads CASRRTGTDTQYF.

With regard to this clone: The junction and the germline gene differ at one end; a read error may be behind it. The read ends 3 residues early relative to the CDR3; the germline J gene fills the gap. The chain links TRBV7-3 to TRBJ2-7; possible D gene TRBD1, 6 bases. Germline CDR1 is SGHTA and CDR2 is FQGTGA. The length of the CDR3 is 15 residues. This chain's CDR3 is CVSSAQGGLGNEQYF. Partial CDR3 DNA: TGTGTCAGCAGCGCCCAAGGGGGATTAGGAAACGAG.

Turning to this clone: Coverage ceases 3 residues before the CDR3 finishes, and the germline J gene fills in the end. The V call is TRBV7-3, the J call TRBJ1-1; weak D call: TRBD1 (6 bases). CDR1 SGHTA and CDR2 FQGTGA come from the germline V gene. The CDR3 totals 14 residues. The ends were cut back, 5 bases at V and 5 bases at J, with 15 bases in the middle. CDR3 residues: CASSHQGRETEAFF. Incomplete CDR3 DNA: TGTGCCAGCAGCCATCAGGGGCGGGAAACTGAA.

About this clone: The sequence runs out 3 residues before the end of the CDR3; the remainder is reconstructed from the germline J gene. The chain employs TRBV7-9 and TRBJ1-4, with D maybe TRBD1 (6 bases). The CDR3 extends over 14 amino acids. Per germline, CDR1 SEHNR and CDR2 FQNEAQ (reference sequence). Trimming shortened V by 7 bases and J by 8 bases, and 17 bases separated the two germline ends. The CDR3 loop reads CASKTGISGEKLFF. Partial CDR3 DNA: TGTGCCAGCAAAACAGGGATCTCAGGGGAAAAA.

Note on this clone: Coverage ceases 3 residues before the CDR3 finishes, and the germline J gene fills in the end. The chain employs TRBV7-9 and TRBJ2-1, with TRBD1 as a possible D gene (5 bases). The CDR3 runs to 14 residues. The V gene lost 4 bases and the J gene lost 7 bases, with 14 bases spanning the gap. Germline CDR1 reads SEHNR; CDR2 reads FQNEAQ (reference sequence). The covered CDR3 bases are TGTGCCAGCAGCTCCTCGACAGCCGGTAATGAG. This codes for CASSSSTAGNE. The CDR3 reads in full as CASSSSTAGNEQFF.

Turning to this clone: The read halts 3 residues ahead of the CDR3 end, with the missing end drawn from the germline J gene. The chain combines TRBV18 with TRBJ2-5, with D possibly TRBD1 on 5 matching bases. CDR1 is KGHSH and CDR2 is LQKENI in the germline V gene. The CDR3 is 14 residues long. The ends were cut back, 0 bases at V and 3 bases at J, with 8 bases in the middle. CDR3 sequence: CASSPPAGKETQYF. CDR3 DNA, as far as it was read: TGTGCCAGCTCACCACCGGCAGGGAAAGAGACC. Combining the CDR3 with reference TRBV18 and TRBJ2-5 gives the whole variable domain NAGVMQNPRHLVRRRGQEARLRCSPMKGHSHVYWYRQLPEEGLKFMVYLQKENIIDESGMPKERFSAEFPKEGPSILRIQQVVRGDSAAYFCASSPPAGKETQYFGPGTRLLVL.

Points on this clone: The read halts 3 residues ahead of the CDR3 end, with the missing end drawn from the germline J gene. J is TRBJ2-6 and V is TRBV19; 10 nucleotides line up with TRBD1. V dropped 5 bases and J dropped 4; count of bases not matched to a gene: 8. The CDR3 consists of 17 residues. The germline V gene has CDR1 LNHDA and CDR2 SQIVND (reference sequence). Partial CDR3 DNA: TGTGCCAGTAGTGGGGGACAGGGGAAAGGAGGGGCCAACGTC. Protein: CASSGGQGKGGANV. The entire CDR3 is CASSGGQGKGGANVLTF.

The CDR3 bases that were read are TGTGCCAGCAGTGAGCTGACAGGGTTTGGAAACACC. Amino acid sequence: CASSELTGFGNT. From start to end, the CDR3 is CASSELTGFGNTIYF. The chain couples TRBV6-1 to TRBJ1-3; 7 nucleotides line up with TRBD1. The read ends 3 residues shy of where the CDR3 ends; the end is completed using the germline J gene. Trimming took 3 bases from V and 3 from J; bases not matched to a gene: 5. This CDR3 is 15 amino acids long. Germline V gene sequence: CDR1 MNHNS, CDR2 SASEGT.

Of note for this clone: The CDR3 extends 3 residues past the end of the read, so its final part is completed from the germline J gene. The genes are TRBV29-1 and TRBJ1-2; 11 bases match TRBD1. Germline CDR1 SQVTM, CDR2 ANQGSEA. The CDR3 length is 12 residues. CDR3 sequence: CSVGTGGYEYTF. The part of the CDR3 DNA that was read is TGCAGCGTTGGGACAGGGGGCTACGAG.

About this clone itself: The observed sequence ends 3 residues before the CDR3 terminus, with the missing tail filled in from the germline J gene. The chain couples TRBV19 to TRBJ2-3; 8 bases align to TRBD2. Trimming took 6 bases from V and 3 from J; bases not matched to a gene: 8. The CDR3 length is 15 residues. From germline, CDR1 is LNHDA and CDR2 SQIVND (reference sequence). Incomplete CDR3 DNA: TGTGCCAGTAGCTCAGCGGGAGTCGGTACAGATACG. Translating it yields CASSSAGVGTDT. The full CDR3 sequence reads CASSSAGVGTDTQYF. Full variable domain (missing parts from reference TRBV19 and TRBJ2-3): DGGITQSPKYLFRKEGQNVTLSCEQNLNHDAMYWYRQDPGQGLRLIYYSQIVNDFQKGDIAEGYSVSREKKESFPLTVTSAQKNPTAFYLCASSSAGVGTDTQYFGPGTRLTVL.